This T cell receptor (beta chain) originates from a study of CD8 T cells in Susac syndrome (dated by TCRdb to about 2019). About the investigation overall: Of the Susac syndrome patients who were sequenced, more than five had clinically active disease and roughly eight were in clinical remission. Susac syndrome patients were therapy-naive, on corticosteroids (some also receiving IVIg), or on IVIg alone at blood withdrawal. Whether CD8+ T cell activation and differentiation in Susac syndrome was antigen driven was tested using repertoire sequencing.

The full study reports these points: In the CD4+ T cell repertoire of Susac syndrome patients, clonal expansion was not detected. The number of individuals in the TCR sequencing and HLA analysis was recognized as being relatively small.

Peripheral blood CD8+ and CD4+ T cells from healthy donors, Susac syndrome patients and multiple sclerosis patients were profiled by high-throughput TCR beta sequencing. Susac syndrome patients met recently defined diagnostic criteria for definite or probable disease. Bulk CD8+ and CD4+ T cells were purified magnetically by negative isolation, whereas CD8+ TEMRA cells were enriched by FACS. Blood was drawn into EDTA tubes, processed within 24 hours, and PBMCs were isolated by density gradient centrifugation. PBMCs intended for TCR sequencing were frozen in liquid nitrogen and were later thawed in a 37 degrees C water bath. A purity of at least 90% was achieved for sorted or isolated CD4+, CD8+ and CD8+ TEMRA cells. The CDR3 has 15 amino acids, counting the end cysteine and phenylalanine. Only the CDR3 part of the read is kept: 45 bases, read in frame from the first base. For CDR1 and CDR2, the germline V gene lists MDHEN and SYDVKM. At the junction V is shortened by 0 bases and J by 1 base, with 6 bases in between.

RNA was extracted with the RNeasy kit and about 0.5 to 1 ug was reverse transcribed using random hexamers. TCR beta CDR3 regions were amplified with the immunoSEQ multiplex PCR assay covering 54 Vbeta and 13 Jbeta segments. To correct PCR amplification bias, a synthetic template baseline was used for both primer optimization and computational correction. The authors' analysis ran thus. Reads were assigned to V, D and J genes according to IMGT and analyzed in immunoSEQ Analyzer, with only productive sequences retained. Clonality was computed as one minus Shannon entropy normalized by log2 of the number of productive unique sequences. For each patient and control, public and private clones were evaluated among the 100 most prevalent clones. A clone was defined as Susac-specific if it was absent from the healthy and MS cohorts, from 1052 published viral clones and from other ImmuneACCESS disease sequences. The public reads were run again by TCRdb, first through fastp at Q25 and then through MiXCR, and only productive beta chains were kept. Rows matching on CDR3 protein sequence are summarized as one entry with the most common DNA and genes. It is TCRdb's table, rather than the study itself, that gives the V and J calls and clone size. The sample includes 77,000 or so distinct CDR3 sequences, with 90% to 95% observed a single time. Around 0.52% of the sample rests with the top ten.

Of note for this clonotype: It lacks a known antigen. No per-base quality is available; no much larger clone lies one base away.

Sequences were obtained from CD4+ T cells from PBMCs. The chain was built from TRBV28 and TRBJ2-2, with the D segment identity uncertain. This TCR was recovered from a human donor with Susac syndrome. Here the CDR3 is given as CASSLWPGNTGELFF. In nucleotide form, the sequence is TGTGCCAGCAGTTTATGGCCAGGGAACACCGGGGAGCTGTTTTTT.